The following is a T cell receptor beta chain sequence with its context. No antigen is known for it. Counted from cysteine to phenylalanine, this CDR3 has 16 amino acids. Only the protein is on record. This specimen comes from a study of CXCR3-negative and CXCR3-positive naive CD8 T cells (dated by TCRdb to between 2018 and 2020). Turning to the overall study: In total, about 135 million TRB reads were obtained, corresponding to roughly 1.5 +/- 0.3 million reads per library. Diversity and physicochemical repertoire analyses covered eleven to twelve donors pooled from two independent experiments. TRBV-TRBJ cluster analysis included naive subsets from 5 donors and memory cells from 3 donors.

The research as a whole found: Naive CXCR3-negative and CXCR3-positive cells from the same donor showed similar TRBV-TRBJ usage, whereas memory cells showed distinct patterns. Repertoire diversity was comparably high in both naive subsets but much lower in memory CD8+ T cells. Because surface CD5, which is linked to self-reactivity in mice, was comparable between the naive subsets, TCR interaction strength was also inferred from TRB CDR3 physicochemical properties. Freshly isolated PBMCs were used for most assays because CXCR3 expression partially decreased after cryopreservation. Compared with CXCR3-negative naive cells, CXCR3-positive naive cells had TRB CDR3s with higher hydrophobicity (lower Kidera factor 4), lower energy, and higher strength and volume indices.

Each CD8+ T cell subset was flow-sorted in triplicate, with approximately 300,000 cells per subset placed directly into RLT lysis buffer. To exclude memory contaminants, naive CD8+ T cells were stringently defined as CD45RO-CCR7+CD27+CD95-. Peripheral blood mononuclear cells were isolated from buffy coats by standard density gradient centrifugation. Naive CXCR3-negative and CXCR3-positive CD8+ T cells were flow-sorted using a FACSAria III. Total RNA was extracted from sorted cells with an RNeasy Mini Kit. The reads were generated on a NextSeq 550. The Human TCR Profiling Kit (MiLaboratory) was used to prepare UMI-labeled 5' RACE TRB cDNA libraries. The full amount of extracted RNA was used for cDNA synthesis, and the full amount of resulting cDNA was used for PCR amplification. Libraries were prepared in parallel using an identical number of PCR cycles. In the paper's pipeline: With a minimum of two reads required per UMI, MIGEC and MiXCR pulled out about 50,000 +/- 10,000 unique UMI-labeled TRB cDNA molecules from each library. Each library averaged about 40,000 +/- 10,000 functional in-frame TRB CDR3 nucleotide clonotypes without stop codons. After each sample was downsampled to 5000 UMI-labeled TRB molecules, VDJtools was used to calculate diversity metrics such as normalized Shannon-Wiener and Chao1. Clonotype-size-weighted physicochemical properties of the central five CDR3 residues (interaction energy, strength, volume and Kidera factor 4) were computed in VDJtools. Each entry corresponds to one CDR3 protein sequence from reads that TCRdb reprocessed, and DNA is not given. TCRdb, not the original authors, processed these V and J calls. The sample has approximately 83,000 distinct CDR3 sequences on record. Jointly, the top ten make up approximately 1.4% of the sample.

Sequencing used naive CXCR3- CD8+ T cells from blood. In the paper's terms, the cell subset or site label means: CD45RO-CCR7+CD27+CD95- naive CD8+ T cells lacking CXCR3 (TNR3-). This chain is built from TRBV21-1 and TRBJ2-5; TCRdb's assignment of TRBD1 cannot be checked, as there is no DNA. TRBV21-1 is described as a pseudogene. The source is a human donor in good health. Some clones in this sample may be carry-over from other donors' samples. CDR3 loop: CASSKRGQGAGEAQYF.